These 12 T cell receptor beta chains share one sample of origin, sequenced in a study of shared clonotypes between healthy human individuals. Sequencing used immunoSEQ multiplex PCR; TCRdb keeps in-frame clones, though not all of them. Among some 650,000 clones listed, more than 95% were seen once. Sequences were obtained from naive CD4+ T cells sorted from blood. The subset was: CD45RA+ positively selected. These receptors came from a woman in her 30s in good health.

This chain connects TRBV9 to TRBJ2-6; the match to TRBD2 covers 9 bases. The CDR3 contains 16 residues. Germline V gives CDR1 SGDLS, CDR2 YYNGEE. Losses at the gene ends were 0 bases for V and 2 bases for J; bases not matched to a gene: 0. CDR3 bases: TGTGCCAGCAGCGTAGGACTAGCGGCTGGGGCCAACGTCCTGACTTTC. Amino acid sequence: CASSVGLAAGANVLTF.

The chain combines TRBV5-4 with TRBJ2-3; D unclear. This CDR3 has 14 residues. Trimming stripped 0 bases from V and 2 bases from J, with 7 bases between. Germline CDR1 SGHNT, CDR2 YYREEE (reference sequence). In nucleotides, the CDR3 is TGTGCCAGCAGCTTGGACTCAACCACAGATACGCAGTATTTT. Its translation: CASSLDSTTDTQYF.

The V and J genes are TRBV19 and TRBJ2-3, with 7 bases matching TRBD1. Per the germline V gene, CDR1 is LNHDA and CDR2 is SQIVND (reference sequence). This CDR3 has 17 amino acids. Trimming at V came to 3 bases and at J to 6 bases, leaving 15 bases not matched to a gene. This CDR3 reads CASSMEHDRAWEDTQYF. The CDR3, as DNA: TGTGCCAGTAGTATGGAGCACGACAGGGCCTGGGAGGATACGCAGTATTTT.

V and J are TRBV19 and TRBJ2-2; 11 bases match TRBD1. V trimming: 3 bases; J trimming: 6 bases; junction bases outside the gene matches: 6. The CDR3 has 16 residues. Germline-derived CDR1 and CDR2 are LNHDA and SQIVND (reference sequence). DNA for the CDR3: TGTGCCAGTAGTATGGCCGGACAGGGGGCTTCCGGGGAGCTGTTTTTT. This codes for CASSMAGQGASGELFF.

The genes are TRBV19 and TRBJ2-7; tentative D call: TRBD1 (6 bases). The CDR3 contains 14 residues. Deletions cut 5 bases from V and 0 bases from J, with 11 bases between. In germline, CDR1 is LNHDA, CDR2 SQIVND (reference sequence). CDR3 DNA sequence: TGTGCCAGTAGTCCGGGACACAACTCCTACGAGCAGTACTTC. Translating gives CASSPGHNSYEQYF.

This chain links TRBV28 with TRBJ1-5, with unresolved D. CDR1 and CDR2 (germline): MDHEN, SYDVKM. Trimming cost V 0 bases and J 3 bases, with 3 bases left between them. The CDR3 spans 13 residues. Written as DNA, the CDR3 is TGTGCCAGCAGTTTATGGGACAATCAGCCCCAGCATTTT. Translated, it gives CASSLWDNQPQHF.

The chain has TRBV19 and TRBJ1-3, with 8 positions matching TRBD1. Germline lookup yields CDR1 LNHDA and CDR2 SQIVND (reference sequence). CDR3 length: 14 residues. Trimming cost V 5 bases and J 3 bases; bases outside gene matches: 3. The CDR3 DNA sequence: TGTGCCAGTAGTGCAGGGGGCAATGGAAACACCATATATTTT. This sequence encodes CASSAGGNGNTIYF.

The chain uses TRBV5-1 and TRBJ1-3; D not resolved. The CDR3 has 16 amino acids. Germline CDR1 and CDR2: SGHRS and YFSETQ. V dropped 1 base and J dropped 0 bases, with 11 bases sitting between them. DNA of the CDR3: TGCGCCAGCAGCTTGTCATCGGGTCACTCTGGAAACACCATATATTTT. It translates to CASSLSSGHSGNTIYF.

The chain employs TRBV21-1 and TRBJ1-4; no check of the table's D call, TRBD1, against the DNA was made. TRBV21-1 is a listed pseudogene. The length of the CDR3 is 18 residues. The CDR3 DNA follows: TGTGCCAGCAGCAAAAGCCGGTACAGGGTAACGGCTAATGAAAAACTGTTTTTT. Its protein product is CASSKSRYRVTANEKLFF.

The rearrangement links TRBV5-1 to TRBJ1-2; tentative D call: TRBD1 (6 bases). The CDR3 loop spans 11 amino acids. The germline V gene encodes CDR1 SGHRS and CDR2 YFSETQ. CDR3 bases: TGCGAAGGAGGGGGGCCGTTTGGCTACACCTTC. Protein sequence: CEGGGPFGYTF.

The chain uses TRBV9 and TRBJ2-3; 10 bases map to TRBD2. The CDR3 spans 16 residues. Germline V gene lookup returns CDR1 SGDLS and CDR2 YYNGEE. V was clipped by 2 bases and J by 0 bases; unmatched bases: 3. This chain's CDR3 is CASSVPTSGSTDTQYF. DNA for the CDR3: TGTGCCAGCAGCGTGCCGACTAGCGGGAGCACAGATACGCAGTATTTT.

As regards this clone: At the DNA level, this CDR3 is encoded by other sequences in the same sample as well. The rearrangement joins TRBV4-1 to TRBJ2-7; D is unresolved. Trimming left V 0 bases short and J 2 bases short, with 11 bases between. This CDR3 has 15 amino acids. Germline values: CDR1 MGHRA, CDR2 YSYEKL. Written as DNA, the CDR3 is TGCGCCAGCAGCCAAGATAGAACTGGGACCTACGAGCAGTACTTC. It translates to CASSQDRTGTYEQYF.